This T cell receptor (beta chain) emerged from a study of OX40 agonist ivuxolimab in advanced cancers. Study in general: All patients had ivuxolimab intravenously every 2 weeks at 0.01 to 10 mg/kg. The study reported partial responses in three patients: one hepatocellular carcinoma, two cutaneous melanoma.

Sequencing used immunoSEQ multiplex PCR; TCRdb keeps in-frame clones, though not all of them. The repertoire consists of tens of thousands of clones, with 94% occurring once and the leading ten covering around 21%. Samples of blood were obtained at baseline, on cycle 4 day 1, and on cycle 7 day 1. Study-level results: In a subset of nonresponders, normalized T-cell clonal expansion was also low.

CDR1 SEHNR and CDR2 FQNEAQ come from the germline V gene (reference sequence). Trimming took 2 bases from V and 4 from J, leaving 9 bases between them. The CDR3 is made up of 14 amino acids. Note on this clone: Antigen: not known.

The J gene is TRBJ1-5, the V gene TRBV7-9; D remains unclear. The sequence came from an adult with an advanced solid tumor such as melanoma, head and neck, liver or kidney cancer. The specimen was CD4+ or CD8+ T cells sorted from blood, collected in a trial of the OX40 agonist ivuxolimab. DNA for the CDR3: TGTGCCAGCAGCTTAAGTGGAGCGAATCAGCCCCAGCATTTT. This gives the protein CASSLSGANQPQHF.